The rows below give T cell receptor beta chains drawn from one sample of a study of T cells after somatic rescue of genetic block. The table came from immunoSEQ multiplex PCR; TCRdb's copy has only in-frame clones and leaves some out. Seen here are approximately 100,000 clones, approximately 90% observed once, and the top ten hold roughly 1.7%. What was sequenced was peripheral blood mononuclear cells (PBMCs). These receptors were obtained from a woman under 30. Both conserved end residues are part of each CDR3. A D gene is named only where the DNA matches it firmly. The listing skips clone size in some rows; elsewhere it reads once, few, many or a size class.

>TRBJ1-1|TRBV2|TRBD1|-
CASRGTGRNTEAFF
TGTGCCAGCAGGGGGACAGGGAGGAACACTGAAGCTTTCTTT
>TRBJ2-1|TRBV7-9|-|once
CASSLVLGDPGRIGREQFF
TGTGCCAGCAGCTTAGTTTTGGGGGATCCGGGACGTATAGGTCGGGAGCAGTTCTTC
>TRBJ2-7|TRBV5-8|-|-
CASSLVRGATLLSYEQYF
TGTGCCAGCAGCTTGGTCAGGGGGGCTACCCTACTCTCCTACGAGCAGTACTTC
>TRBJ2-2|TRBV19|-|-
CASIPTGATINTGELFF
TGTGCCAGTATCCCGACAGGAGCTACTATAAACACCGGGGAGCTGTTTTTT
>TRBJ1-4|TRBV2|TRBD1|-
CASSRRGPGEKLFF
TGTGCCAGCAGTAGGAGGGGGCCGGGAGAAAAACTGTTTTTT
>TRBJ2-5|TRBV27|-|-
CASSFYGEETQYF
TGTGCCAGCAGTTTTTACGGGGAAGAGACCCAGTACTTC
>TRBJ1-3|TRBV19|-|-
CATRRVERNTIYF
TGTGCCACCCGTCGGGTAGAGCGAAACACCATATATTTT
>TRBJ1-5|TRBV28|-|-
CASSLYRDTSNQPQHF
TGTGCCAGCAGTTTATACCGGGACACTAGCAATCAGCCCCAGCATTTT
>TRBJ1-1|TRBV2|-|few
CARGDEAFF
TGTGCCAGAGGGGATGAAGCTTTCTTT
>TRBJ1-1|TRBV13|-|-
CASSVRAPAPEAFF
TGTGCCAGCAGCGTCCGGGCCCCAGCCCCTGAAGCTTTCTTT
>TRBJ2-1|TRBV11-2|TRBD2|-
CASSFMGLAGYNEQFF
TGTGCCAGCAGTTTCATGGGACTAGCGGGATACAATGAGCAGTTCTTC
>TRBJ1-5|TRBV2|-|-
CASSAVNENQPQHF
TGTGCCAGCAGTGCGGTAAACGAAAATCAGCCCCAGCATTTT
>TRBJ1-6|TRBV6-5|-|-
CASSYGGMRNSPLHF
TGTGCCAGCAGTTACGGGGGGATGCGAAATTCACCCCTCCACTTT
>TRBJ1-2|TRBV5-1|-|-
CASSLEADGYTF
TGCGCCAGCAGCTTGGAGGCAGATGGCTACACCTTC
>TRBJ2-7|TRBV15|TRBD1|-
CATSGQGRTYEQYF
TGTGCCACCAGCGGACAGGGGCGGACCTACGAGCAGTACTTC
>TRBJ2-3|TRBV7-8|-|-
CASSLTRADTQYF
TGTGCCAGCAGCCTAACTAGGGCAGATACGCAGTATTTT
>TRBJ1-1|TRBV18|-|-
CASSPRQGNTEAFF
TGTGCCAGCTCACCACGGCAGGGGAACACTGAAGCTTTCTTT
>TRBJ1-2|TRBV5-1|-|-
CASSLKGTDGYTF
TGCGCCAGCAGCTTGAAGGGAACGGATGGCTACACCTTC
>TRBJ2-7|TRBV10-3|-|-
CAISDGGRTEQYF
TGTGCCATCAGTGATGGGGGGAGGACGGAGCAGTACTTC
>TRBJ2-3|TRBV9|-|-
CASSVDYRAPQYF
TGTGCCAGCAGCGTAGATTATAGGGCCCCCCAGTATTTT
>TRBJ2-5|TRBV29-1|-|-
CSALHQETQYF
TGCAGCGCCCTCCACCAAGAGACCCAGTACTTC
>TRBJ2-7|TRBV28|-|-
CASSLLQGVDEQYF
TGTGCCAGCAGTTTATTACAGGGCGTCGACGAGCAGTACTTC
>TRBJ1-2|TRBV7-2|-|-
CASTRLYGYTF
TGTGCCAGCACCCGACTCTATGGCTACACCTTC
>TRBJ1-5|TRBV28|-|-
CASSSVNRVGQPQHF
TGTGCCAGCAGTTCGGTAAACAGGGTGGGCCAGCCCCAGCATTTT
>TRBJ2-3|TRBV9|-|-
CASSATGYTDTQYF
TGTGCCAGCAGCGCAACAGGGTACACAGATACGCAGTATTTT
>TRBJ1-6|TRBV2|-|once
CASSEARGVSSPLHF
TGTGCCAGCAGTGAAGCAAGGGGGGTTAGCTCACCCCTCCACTTT
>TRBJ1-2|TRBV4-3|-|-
CASSQAGGGNYGYTF
TGCGCCAGCAGCCAAGCGGGTGGGGGTAACTATGGCTACACCTTC
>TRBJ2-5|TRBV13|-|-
CASSRTGKETQYF
TGTGCCAGCAGCCGGACGGGAAAAGAGACCCAGTACTTC
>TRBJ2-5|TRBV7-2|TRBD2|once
CASSPYLLAGGQQETQYF
TGTGCCAGCAGCCCCTACCTACTAGCGGGAGGCCAGCAAGAGACCCAGTACTTC
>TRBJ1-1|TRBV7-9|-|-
CASSLRVDKAFF
TGTGCCAGCAGCTTGCGGGTAGATAAAGCTTTCTTT
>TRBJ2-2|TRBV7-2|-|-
CASTQLGNTGELFF
TGTGCCAGCACCCAACTAGGGAACACCGGGGAGCTGTTTTTT
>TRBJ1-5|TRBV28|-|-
CASSPPNQPQHF
TGTGCCAGCAGTCCACCCAATCAGCCCCAGCATTTT
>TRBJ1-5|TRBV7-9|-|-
CASSFGSEDQPQHF
TGTGCCAGCAGCTTCGGATCCGAAGATCAGCCCCAGCATTTT
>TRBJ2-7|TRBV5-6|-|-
CASSLPRGWGSYEQYF
TGTGCCAGCAGCTTGCCCCGGGGTTGGGGCTCCTACGAGCAGTACTTC
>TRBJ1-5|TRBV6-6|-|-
CASSYGPPGLNQPQHF
TGTGCCAGCAGTTATGGGCCTCCGGGCCTCAATCAGCCCCAGCATTTT
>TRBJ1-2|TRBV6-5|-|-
CASKAALFPLYGYTF
TGTGCCAGCAAAGCCGCGTTATTCCCCCTATATGGCTACACCTTC
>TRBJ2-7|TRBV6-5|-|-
CASSPGSYEQYF
TGTGCCAGCAGTCCAGGGTCCTACGAGCAGTACTTC
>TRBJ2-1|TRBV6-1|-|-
CATPNPGDYNEQFF
TGTGCCACCCCAAACCCGGGAGACTACAATGAGCAGTTCTTC
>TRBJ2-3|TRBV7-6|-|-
CASSLGAGAPTDTQYF
TGTGCCAGCAGCTTAGGAGCAGGGGCGCCCACAGATACGCAGTATTTT
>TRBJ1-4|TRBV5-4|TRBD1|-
CASSGQGGEKLFF
TGTGCCAGTTCCGGACAGGGAGGGGAAAAACTGTTTTTT
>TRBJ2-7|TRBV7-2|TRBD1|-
CASSYPDRATYEQYF
TGTGCCAGCAGCTATCCGGACAGGGCCACCTACGAGCAGTACTTC